The entry below describes one T cell receptor (beta chain). These data belong to a study of cytomegalovirus exposure and HLA in healthy donors. The PCR employed 60 Vbeta primers together with 13 Jbeta primers. Sequencing was performed with immunoSEQ multiplex PCR; in TCRdb, only in-frame clones are kept and a portion is missing. The repertoire holds roughly 130,000 clones, with approximately 74% as singletons. The J segment lost 1 base and the V segment lost 5 bases, leaving 3 bases of the junction unmatched. In germline, CDR1 is SQVTM, CDR2 ANQGSEA. This CDR3 contains 14 residues. The V call is TRBV29-1, the J call TRBJ2-5; 11 nucleotides line up with TRBD2. Specimen: PBMCs. This TCR came from a man aged 35 to 55 in good health and CMV-seropositive. The DNA of the CDR3 is TGCAGCGTTAGACTAGCGGGGCGCCAAGAGACCCAGTACTTC. Translation gives CSVRLAGRQETQYF.